This TCR beta chain was observed in a study of T-cell reconstitution after alpha-beta-depleted transplantation in children. Findings and caveats of the study: Several hundred expanded graft clones reportedly gave rise to the alpha-beta T cells present about two months after transplant. A year post-transplant, T-cell counts and diversity derived mostly from newly produced T cells. From surviving recipient T cells and thymic progenitors came the high day-60 TCRbeta diversity observed in some patients.

Trimming removed 5 bases at V and 0 bases at J, with 22 bases between. This CDR3 spans 18 amino acids. CDR1 and CDR2 from the germline V gene are SQVTM and ANQGSEA. This clonotype was seen only once. Antigen: not known. Unique molecular identifiers were used to barcode this TCRbeta library. From the PCR reads, TCRdb called clonotypes with MiXCR, one entry per CDR3 protein. The repertoire holds around 960,000 distinct CDR3 sequences, about 31% seen once, with about 28% in the top ten. This TCR was recovered from a boy under two years old who had a stem cell transplant for SCID, so the T cells may come from the graft donor. V is TRBV29-1 and J is TRBJ2-2; D remains ambiguous. The sequences come from PBMCs, mostly from graft donor cells, collected 360 days after TCRalphabeta/CD19-depleted stem cell transplant. The CDR3 loop reads CSVSPNAHPSANTGELFF. CDR3 coding DNA: TGCAGCGTTTCCCCAAACGCCCACCCCTCAGCGAACACCGGGGAGCTGTTTTTT.